This T cell receptor (beta chain) was captured in a study of blood T cell repertoires in COVID-19. As for the study in general: COVID-19 samples, acute and convalescent, were from the United States, Italy and Spain. From T cells, B-cell-depleted T cells, or PBMCs came the material, which was cDNA or gDNA.

With V trimmed by 5 bases and J by 1 base, 3 bases remained unmatched. The CDR3 length is 15 residues. Germline V CDR1 and CDR2: SGHNT, YENEEA. Assay used: immunoSEQ multiplex PCR; TCRdb lists only in-frame clones, some missing. The table shows 150,000 or so clones, with roughly 88% occurring only once. This sequence originates from a woman aged 55-70 years with acute or convalescent COVID-19. V gene TRBV11-3 combines with J gene TRBJ2-3; 10 nucleotides align to TRBD2. Sequenced material: peripheral blood. CDR3 nucleotides: TGTGCCAGCAGCCCAGGGACTAGCGGCACAGATACGCAGTATTTT. Amino acids: CASSPGTSGTDTQYF.